These T cell receptor beta chains were read from a single sample in a study of technical replicates of blood from several donors. The method was immunoSEQ multiplex PCR; TCRdb's version includes in-frame clones alone and lacks a portion of them. The sample lists tens of thousands of clones, roughly 86% seen once, with approximately 4.8% in the top ten. The material sequenced was PBMCs. The receptors were sampled from a human donor in good health. Some clones in this sample may be carry-over from other donors' samples. The CDR3 runs from the conserved cysteine through the conserved F or W. A D gene is named only where the DNA matches it firmly. Only some rows state a clone size, as once, few, many or a class for expanded clones.

TRBV11-1	14	-	-	TRBJ2-2	CASRGGTNTGELFF	TGTGCCAGCAGGGGGGGAACGAACACCGGGGAGCTGTTTTTT
TRBV10-3	11	-	-	TRBJ2-7	CAISESREQYF	TGTGCCATCAGTGAGTCGAGAGAACAGTACTTC
TRBV30	17	TRBD2	-	TRBJ2-2	CAWSTRLTSLDTGELFF	TGTGCCTGGAGTACCCGTTTGACTAGCTTGGACACCGGGGAGCTGTTTTTT
TRBV21-1	18	-	-	TRBJ2-2	CASSKCGQSETGRGELFF	TGTGCCAGCAGCAAGTGTGGGCAGTCAGAGACCGGCCGCGGGGAGCTGTTTTTT
TRBV27	11	-	-	TRBJ2-3	CATVQGVTQYF	TGTGCCACCGTCCAAGGGGTCACGCAGTATTTT
TRBV15	12	-	-	TRBJ2-3	CATSRGEETQYF	TGTGCCACCAGCAGAGGGGAGGAGACGCAGTATTTT
TRBV5-4	12	-	once	TRBJ1-2	CASSTVAYGYTF	TGTGCCAGCAGCACCGTAGCTTATGGCTACACCTTC
TRBV5-1	16	-	once	TRBJ2-7	CASSLVGGSSSYEQYF	TGCGCCAGCAGCTTGGTTGGAGGGTCCTCATCCTACGAGCAGTACTTC
TRBV19	14	-	-	TRBJ1-1	CASSSSWGNTEAFF	TGTGCCAGTAGCTCTAGCTGGGGTAACACTGAAGCTTTCTTT
TRBV2	15	TRBD1	-	TRBJ2-1	CASRSQGASHNEQFF	TGTGCCAGCAGGTCACAGGGGGCTTCTCACAATGAGCAGTTCTTC
TRBV6-4	14	-	-	TRBJ2-5	CASRKLGSRGTQYF	TGTGCCAGCAGGAAACTGGGGTCTCGGGGGACCCAGTACTTC
TRBV18	13	-	-	TRBJ2-1	CASSPGPWREQFF	TGTGCCAGCTCACCGGGTCCCTGGCGGGAGCAGTTCTTC
TRBV5-4	14	TRBD1	-	TRBJ2-7	CASSHGTGGYEQYF	TGTGCCAGCAGCCACGGGACAGGGGGCTACGAGCAGTACTTC
TRBV5-8	15	-	-	TRBJ2-1	CASSPPRGGGNEQFF	TGTGCCAGCAGCCCCCCCCGGGGAGGGGGGAATGAGCAGTTCTTC
TRBV18	15	-	-	TRBJ2-1	CASSPLQGENNEQFF	TGTGCCAGCTCACCGCTCCAGGGCGAGAACAATGAGCAGTTCTTC
TRBV6-5	15	TRBD1	-	TRBJ1-2	CASTLNRGLPYGYTF	TGTGCCAGCACCTTGAACAGGGGGCTGCCCTATGGCTACACCTTC
TRBV4-1	15	TRBD1	few	TRBJ1-1	CASSGGQGINTEAFF	TGCGCCAGCAGCGGCGGACAGGGGATAAATACTGAAGCTTTCTTT
TRBV12-5	14	TRBD1	-	TRBJ1-6	CASGGTARDSPLHF	TGTGCTAGTGGGGGGACAGCAAGGGATTCACCCCTCCACTTT
TRBV11-3	14	TRBD2	-	TRBJ2-7	CASSPSGGPYEQYF	TGTGCCAGCAGCCCTAGCGGGGGTCCCTACGAGCAGTACTTC
TRBV6-1	14	-	-	TRBJ1-2	CASSTRGGRSGYTF	TGTGCCAGCAGTACCCGTGGGGGCAGGTCTGGCTACACCTTC
TRBV2	15	-	once	TRBJ2-7	CASSADSGPSYEQYF	TGTGCCAGCAGCGCTGATAGTGGTCCCTCCTACGAGCAGTACTTC
TRBV4-3	17	TRBD2	-	TRBJ2-5	CASSQESSGRAWETQYF	TGCGCCAGCAGCCAAGAGTCCAGCGGGAGGGCTTGGGAGACCCAGTACTTC
TRBV19	15	TRBD1	-	TRBJ1-1	CASSNHRGRDTEAFF	TGTGCCAGTAGTAATCACAGGGGACGGGACACTGAAGCTTTCTTT
TRBV29-1	15	-	-	TRBJ2-3	CSVGRDSQVTDTQYF	TGCAGCGTTGGGCGGGACAGCCAGGTCACAGATACGCAGTATTTT
TRBV2	14	TRBD2	once	TRBJ2-1	CASSGLAAINEQFF	TGTGCCAGCAGTGGGCTAGCGGCCATCAATGAGCAGTTCTTC
TRBV10-3	14	TRBD1	-	TRBJ1-5	CAISKDRGSQPQHF	TGTGCCATCAGTAAAGACAGGGGAAGTCAGCCCCAGCATTTT
TRBV5-1	15	-	once	TRBJ2-7	CASSPNPPRTYEQYF	TGCGCCAGCAGCCCAAACCCGCCCAGAACGTACGAGCAGTACTTC
TRBV7-3	12	-	-	TRBJ2-3	CASSPGTDTQYF	TGTGCCAGCAGCCCCGGGACAGATACGCAGTATTTT
TRBV10-3	16	-	-	TRBJ2-6	CAINPTAVSGANVLTF	TGTGCCATCAACCCCACCGCGGTCTCTGGGGCCAACGTCCTGACTTTC
TRBV29-1	17	TRBD2	few	TRBJ2-5	CSVHTDFSGGPQETQYF	TGCAGCGTCCATACGGACTTCAGCGGGGGGCCCCAAGAGACCCAGTACTTC
TRBV2	14	TRBD1	-	TRBJ1-2	CASSGGQGARGYTF	TGTGCCAGCAGTGGGGGACAGGGGGCTAGAGGCTACACCTTC
TRBV5-5	13	-	-	TRBJ1-6	CASSLVIQRTLHF	TGTGCCAGCAGCTTGGTCATCCAGAGGACCCTCCACTTT
TRBV27	14	-	-	TRBJ2-3	CASSLRLGADTQYF	TGTGCCAGCAGTTTAAGGTTGGGAGCCGATACGCAGTATTTT
TRBV27	14	TRBD1	-	TRBJ2-5	CASSLWQGAETQYF	TGTGCCAGCAGTTTATGGCAGGGGGCCGAGACCCAGTACTTC
TRBV4-3	19	TRBD2	-	TRBJ2-1	CASSQEAGTSGGSYNEQFF	TGCGCCAGCAGCCAAGAGGCCGGGACTAGCGGGGGATCCTACAATGAGCAGTTCTTC
TRBV4-3	15	-	-	TRBJ2-7	CASSQSGQGVYEQYF	TGCGCCAGCAGCCAAAGCGGGCAGGGGGTTTACGAGCAGTACTTC
TRBV27	15	-	-	TRBJ1-5	CASSFSGNSNQPQHF	TGTGCCAGCAGTTTTTCGGGGAATAGCAATCAGCCCCAGCATTTT
TRBV27	14	-	-	TRBJ2-7	CASSLNPVSNEQYF	TGTGCCAGCAGTTTAAACCCGGTTAGCAACGAGCAGTACTTC
TRBV20-1	10	-	-	TRBJ2-5	CSAWAETQYF	TGCAGTGCCTGGGCAGAGACCCAGTACTTC
TRBV18	15	TRBD1	-	TRBJ1-1	CASSKGQGGHTEAFF	TGTGCCAGCTCAAAGGGACAGGGAGGGCACACTGAAGCTTTCTTT
TRBV2	14	-	-	TRBJ2-5	CASSWRTSLETQYF	TGTGCCAGCAGTTGGCGGACATCTTTGGAGACCCAGTACTTC
TRBV19	17	TRBD1	-	TRBJ1-1	CASSTRTGGLGNTEAFF	TGTGCCAGTAGTACCCGGACAGGGGGTTTAGGTAACACTGAAGCTTTCTTT
TRBV4-2	16	TRBD2	once	TRBJ2-3	CASSPRERGGSDTQYF	TGTGCCAGCAGCCCCCGGGAGCGGGGGGGATCAGATACGCAGTATTTT
TRBV30	16	-	few	TRBJ2-7	CAWSVLAGSSSYEQYF	TGTGCCTGGAGTGTACTGGCGGGGTCAAGCTCCTACGAGCAGTACTTC
TRBV7-9	13	-	once	TRBJ2-3	CASSLDPGDTQYF	TGTGCCAGCAGCTTAGATCCGGGAGATACGCAGTATTTT
TRBV5-1	15	TRBD1	-	TRBJ2-5	CASSTQVRGPETQYF	TGCGCCAGCAGCACGCAGGTCAGGGGGCCCGAGACCCAGTACTTC
TRBV11-3	15	TRBD1	-	TRBJ2-1	CASSARQGKDNEQFF	TGTGCCAGCAGCGCCCGACAGGGAAAGGACAATGAGCAGTTCTTC
TRBV10-3	15	-	-	TRBJ1-2	CAISEPGGASYGYTF	TGTGCCATCAGTGAGCCCGGCGGGGCGAGCTATGGCTACACCTTC
TRBV6-1	15	-	-	TRBJ1-5	CASSDPLLSNQPQHF	TGTGCCAGCAGTGACCCATTACTTTCCAATCAGCCCCAGCATTTT
TRBV7-8	17	TRBD2	-	TRBJ2-5	CASSLFGGSAGDETQYF	TGTGCCAGCAGCTTATTCGGCGGGTCGGCGGGAGATGAGACCCAGTACTTC
TRBV14	13	TRBD1	-	TRBJ1-2	CASSPGQGYGYTF	TGTGCCAGCAGCCCCGGACAGGGATATGGCTACACCTTC
TRBV27	14	-	-	TRBJ2-5	CASSLTAEQETQYF	TGTGCCAGCAGTTTAACGGCGGAACAAGAGACCCAGTACTTC
TRBV10-3	15	TRBD2	-	TRBJ2-5	CAISEGLAGVETQYF	TGTGCCATCAGTGAGGGGCTAGCGGGAGTGGAGACCCAGTACTTC
TRBV13	14	-	few	TRBJ1-3	CASSLHSSGNTIYF	TGTGCCAGCAGCTTACACAGCTCTGGAAACACCATATATTTT